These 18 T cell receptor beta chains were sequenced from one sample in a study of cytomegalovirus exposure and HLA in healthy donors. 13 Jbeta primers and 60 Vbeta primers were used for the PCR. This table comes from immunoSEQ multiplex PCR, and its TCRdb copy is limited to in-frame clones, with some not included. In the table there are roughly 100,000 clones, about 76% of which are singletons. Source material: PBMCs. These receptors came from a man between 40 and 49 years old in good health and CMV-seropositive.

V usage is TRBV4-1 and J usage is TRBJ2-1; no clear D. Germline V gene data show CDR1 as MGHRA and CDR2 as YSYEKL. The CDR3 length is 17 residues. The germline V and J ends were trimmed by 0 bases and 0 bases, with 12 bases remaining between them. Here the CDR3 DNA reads TGCGCCAGCAGCCAAGACCAGGCCCTTGGCTCCTACAATGAGCAGTTCTTC. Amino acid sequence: CASSQDQALGSYNEQFF.

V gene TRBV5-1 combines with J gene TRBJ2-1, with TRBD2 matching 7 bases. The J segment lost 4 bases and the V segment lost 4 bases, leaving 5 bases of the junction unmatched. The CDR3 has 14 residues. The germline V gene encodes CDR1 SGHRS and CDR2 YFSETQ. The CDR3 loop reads CASSPGTIYNEQFF. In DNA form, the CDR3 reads TGCGCCAGCAGCCCCGGGACTATATACAATGAGCAGTTCTTC.

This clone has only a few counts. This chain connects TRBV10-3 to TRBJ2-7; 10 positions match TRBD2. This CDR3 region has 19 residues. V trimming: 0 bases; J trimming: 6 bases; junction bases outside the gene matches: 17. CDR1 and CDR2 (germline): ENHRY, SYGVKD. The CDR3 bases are TGTGCCATCAGTGAGTCGACGCGCCTAGCGGGAGCCGGAGGGTCCGAGCAGTACTTC. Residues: CAISESTRLAGAGGSEQYF.

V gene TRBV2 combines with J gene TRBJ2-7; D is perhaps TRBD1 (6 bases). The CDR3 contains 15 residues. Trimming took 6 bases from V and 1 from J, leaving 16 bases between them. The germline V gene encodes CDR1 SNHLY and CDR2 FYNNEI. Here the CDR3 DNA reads TGTGCCAGCAGAGTAGAGGTTACAGGGTCCTACGAGCAGTACTTC. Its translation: CASRVEVTGSYEQYF.

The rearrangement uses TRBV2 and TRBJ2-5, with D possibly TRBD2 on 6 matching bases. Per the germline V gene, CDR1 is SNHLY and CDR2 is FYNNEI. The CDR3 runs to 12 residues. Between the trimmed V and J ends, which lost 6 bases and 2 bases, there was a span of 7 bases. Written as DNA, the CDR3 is TGTGCCAGCAGACTAGCTCAAGAGACCCAGTACTTC. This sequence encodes CASRLAQETQYF. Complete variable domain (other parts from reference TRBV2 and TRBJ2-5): EPEVTQTPSHQVTQMGQEVILRCVPISNHLYFYWYRQILGQKVEFLVSFYNNEISEKSEIFDDQFSVERPDGSNFTLKIRSTKLEDSAMYFCASRLAQETQYFGPGTRLLVL.

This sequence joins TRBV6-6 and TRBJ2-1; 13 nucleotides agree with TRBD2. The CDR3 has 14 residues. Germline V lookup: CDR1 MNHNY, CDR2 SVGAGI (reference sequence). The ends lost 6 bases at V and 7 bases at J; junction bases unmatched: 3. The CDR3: CASRGTSGTNEQFF. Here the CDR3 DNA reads TGTGCCAGCAGGGGGACTAGCGGGACGAATGAGCAGTTCTTC.

Here the CDR3 reads CASSATGYPGELFF. DNA for the CDR3: TGTGCCAGTAGTGCGACAGGGTATCCCGGGGAGCTGTTTTTT. The chain joins TRBV19 to TRBJ2-2; TRBD1 matches 7 bases. The trim removed 5 bases at V and 6 bases at J, leaving 6 bases unmatched. Germline V gives CDR1 LNHDA, CDR2 SQIVND (reference sequence). The CDR3 sequence is 14 residues long.

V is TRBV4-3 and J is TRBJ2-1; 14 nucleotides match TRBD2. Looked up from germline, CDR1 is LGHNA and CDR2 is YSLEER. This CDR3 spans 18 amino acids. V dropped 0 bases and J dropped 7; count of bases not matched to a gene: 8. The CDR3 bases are TGCGCCAGCAGCCAAGATAGTCGGGGACTAGCGGGAGCTAATGAGCAGTTCTTC. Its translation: CASSQDSRGLAGANEQFF.

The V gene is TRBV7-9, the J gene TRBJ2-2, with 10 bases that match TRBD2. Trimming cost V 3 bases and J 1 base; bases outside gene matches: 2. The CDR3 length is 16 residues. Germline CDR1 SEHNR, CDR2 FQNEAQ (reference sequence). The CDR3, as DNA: TGTGCCAGCAGCTTTCCTAGCGGGGGGAACACCGGGGAGCTGTTTTTT. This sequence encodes CASSFPSGGNTGELFF.

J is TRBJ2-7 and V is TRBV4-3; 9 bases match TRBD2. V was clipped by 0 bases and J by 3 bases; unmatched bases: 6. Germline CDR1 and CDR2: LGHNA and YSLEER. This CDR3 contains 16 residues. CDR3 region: CASSQEGPTSGYEQYF. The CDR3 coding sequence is TGCGCCAGCAGCCAAGAAGGCCCGACTAGCGGCTACGAGCAGTACTTC.

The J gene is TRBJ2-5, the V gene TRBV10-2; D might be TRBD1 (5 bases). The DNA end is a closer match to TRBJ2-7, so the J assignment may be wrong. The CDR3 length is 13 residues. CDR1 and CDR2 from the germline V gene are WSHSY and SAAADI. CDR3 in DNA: TGCGCCAGCAGTGGCAGGGCCCACTACGAGCAGTACTTC. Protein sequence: CASSGRAHYEQYF.

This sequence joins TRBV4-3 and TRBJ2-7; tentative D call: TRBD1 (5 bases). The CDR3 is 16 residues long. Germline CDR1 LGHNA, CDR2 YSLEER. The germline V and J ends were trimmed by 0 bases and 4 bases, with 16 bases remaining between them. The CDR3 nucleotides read TGCGCCAGCAGCCAAGATTTAGGGCCAGGGAATTACGAGCAGTACTTC. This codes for CASSQDLGPGNYEQYF.

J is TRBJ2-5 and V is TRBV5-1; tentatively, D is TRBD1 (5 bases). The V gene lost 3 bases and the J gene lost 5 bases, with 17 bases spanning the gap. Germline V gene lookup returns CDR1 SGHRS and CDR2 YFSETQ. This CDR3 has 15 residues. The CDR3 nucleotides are TGCGCCAGCAGCTCCGGACAAGCCTCAGCGGAGACCCAGTACTTC. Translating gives CASSSGQASAETQYF.

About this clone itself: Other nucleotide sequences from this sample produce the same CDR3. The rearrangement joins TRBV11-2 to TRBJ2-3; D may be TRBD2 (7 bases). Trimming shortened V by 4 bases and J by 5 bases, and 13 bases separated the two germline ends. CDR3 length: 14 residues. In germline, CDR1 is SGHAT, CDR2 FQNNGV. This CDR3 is CASSYGGRGDTQYF. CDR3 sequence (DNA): TGTGCCAGCAGCTACGGGGGGCGGGGAGATACGCAGTATTTT.

CDR3 in amino acids: CSVAEGTVSQYF. The DNA for the CDR3 is TGCAGCGTGGCAGAGGGGACTGTCAGTCAGTATTTT. The chain has TRBV29-1 and TRBJ2-3, with D possibly being TRBD2 (6 bases). This CDR3 region has 12 residues. V shed 6 bases and J shed 12 bases, with 19 bases lying between them. Germline CDR1 and CDR2: SQVTM and ANQGSEA.

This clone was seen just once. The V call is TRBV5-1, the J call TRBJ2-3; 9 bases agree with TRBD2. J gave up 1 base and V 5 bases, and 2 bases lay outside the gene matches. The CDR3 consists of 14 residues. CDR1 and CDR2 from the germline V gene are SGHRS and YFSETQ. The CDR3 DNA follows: TGCGCCAGCAGGAGACTAGCGGGCACAGATACGCAGTATTTT. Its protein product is CASRRLAGTDTQYF.

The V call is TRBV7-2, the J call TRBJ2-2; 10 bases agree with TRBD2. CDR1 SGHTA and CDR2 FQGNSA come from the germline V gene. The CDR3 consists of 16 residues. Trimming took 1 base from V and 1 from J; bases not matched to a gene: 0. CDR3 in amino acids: CASSLGTSGNTGELFF. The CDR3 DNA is TGTGCCAGCAGCTTAGGGACTAGCGGGAACACCGGGGAGCTGTTTTTT.

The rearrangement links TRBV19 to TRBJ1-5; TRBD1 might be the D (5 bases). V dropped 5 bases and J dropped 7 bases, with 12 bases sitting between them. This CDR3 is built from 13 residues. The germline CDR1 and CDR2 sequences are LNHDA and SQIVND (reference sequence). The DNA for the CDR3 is TGTGCCAGTAGTTGGCAGGGAAAACAGCCCCAGCATTTT. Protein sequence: CASSWQGKQPQHF. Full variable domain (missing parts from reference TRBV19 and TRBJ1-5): DGGITQSPKYLFRKEGQNVTLSCEQNLNHDAMYWYRQDPGQGLRLIYYSQIVNDFQKGDIAEGYSVSREKKESFPLTVTSAQKNPTAFYLCASSWQGKQPQHFGDGTRLSIL.